This is a list of T cell receptor beta chains from one sample in a study of early T cells in non-severe SARS-CoV-2 infection. TCRdb reanalysed the 5' RACE reads using MiXCR and keeps one entry per CDR3 protein. Altogether just under 60,000 distinct CDR3 sequences are present, approximately 9% being singletons, with the ten largest covering 17%. The specimen sequenced was whole blood. The source is an adult who was a healthcare worker with PCR-confirmed SARS-CoV-2 infection or an uninfected control (not recorded which). Each CDR3 is given without its conserved first and last residue. Fields, in order: clone size, V gene, CDR3 length, CDR3 protein. Part of the rows lack a size; the others show once, few, many or a class for expanded clones.

>many|TRBV6-5|13
ASRAERGSWYGYT
>many|TRBV12-2|20
ASRLGRYRSGGPGALMKNCF
>few|TRBV28|13
ASSSVDKVLETQY
>many|TRBV5-5|12
ASNKGTTSDTQY
>many|TRBV12-3/TRBV12-4|13
ASSLGTGKIGTQY
>many|TRBV6-2/TRBV6-3|14
ASRPPGLAGGDTQY
>many|TRBV11-2|12
ASSWNGYTGELF
>many|TRBV28|14
ASSSSSRLGTYEQY
>few|TRBV6-2/TRBV6-3|10
ASTGGLYGYT
>NA|TRBV12-3/TRBV12-4|12
ASSLSSGNTEAF
>many|TRBV20-1|10
SARGGSAIQY